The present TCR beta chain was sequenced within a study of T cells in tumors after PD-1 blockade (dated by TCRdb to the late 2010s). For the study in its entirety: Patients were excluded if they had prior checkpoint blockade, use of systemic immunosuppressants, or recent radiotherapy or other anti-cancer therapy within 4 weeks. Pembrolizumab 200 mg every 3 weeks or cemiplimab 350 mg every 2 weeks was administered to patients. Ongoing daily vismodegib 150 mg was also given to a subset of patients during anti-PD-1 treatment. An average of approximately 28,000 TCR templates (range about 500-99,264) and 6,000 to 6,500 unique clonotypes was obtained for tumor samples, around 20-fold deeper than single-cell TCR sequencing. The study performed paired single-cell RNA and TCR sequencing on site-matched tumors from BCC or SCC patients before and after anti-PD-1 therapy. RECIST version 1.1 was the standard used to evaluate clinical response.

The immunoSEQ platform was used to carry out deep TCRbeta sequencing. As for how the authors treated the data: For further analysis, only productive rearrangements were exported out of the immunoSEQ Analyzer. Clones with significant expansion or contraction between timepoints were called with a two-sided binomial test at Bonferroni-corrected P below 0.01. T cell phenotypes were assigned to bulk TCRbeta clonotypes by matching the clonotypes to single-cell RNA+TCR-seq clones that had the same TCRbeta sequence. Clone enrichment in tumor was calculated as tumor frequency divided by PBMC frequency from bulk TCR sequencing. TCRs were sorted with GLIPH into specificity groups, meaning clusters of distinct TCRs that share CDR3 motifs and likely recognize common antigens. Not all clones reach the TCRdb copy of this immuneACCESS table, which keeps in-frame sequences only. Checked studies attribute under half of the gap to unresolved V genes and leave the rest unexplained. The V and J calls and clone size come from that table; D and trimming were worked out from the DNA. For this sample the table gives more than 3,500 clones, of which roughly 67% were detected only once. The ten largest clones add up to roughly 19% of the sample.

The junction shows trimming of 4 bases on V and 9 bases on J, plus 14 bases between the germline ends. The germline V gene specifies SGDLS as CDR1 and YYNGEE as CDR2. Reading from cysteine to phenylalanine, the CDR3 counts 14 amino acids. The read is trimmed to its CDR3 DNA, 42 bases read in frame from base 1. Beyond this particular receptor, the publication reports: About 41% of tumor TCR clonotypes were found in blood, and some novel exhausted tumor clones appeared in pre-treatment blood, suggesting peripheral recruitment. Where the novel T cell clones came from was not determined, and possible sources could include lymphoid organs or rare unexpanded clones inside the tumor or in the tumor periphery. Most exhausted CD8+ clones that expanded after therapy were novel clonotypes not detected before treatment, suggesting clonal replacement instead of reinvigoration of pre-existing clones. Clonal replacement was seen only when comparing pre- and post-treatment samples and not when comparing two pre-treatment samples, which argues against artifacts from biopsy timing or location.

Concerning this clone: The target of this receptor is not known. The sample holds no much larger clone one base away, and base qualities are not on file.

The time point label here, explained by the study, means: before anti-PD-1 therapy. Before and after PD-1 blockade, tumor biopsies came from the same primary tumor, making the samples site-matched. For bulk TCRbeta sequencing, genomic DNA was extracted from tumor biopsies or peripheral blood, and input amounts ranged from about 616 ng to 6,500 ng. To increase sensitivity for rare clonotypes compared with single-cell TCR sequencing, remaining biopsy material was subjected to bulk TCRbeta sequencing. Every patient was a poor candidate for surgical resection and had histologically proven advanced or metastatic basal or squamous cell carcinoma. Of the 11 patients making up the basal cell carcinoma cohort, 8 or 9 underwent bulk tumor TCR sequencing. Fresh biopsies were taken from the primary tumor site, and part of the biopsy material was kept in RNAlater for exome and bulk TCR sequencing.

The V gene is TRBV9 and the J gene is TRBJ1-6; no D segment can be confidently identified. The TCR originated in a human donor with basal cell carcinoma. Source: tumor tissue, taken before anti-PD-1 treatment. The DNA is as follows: TGTGCCAGCAGCCCCGAAATTGGCGGTTCACCCCTCCACTTT. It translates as CASSPEIGGSPLHF.